This T cell receptor (beta chain) was documented in a study of cytomegalovirus exposure and HLA in healthy donors. In the PCR, 60 Vbeta and 13 Jbeta primers were used. Using immunoSEQ multiplex PCR, the repertoire was profiled, and TCRdb retains in-frame clones only, with some absent. The table lists more than 80,000 clones, roughly three quarters of them singletons. The source of this sequence is a woman aged 55-75 years in good health and CMV-seropositive. Input material: PBMCs.

This CDR3 is CASRLGVVSGGSGELFF. The CDR3 DNA is TGTGCAAGTCGCTTAGGAGTGGTCTCAGGGGGCTCCGGGGAGCTGTTTTTT. This sequence joins TRBV12-2 and TRBJ2-2; TRBD1 is taken as the D call from the table, unchecked against the DNA. TRBV12-2 is tagged as a pseudogene. This CDR3 has 17 residues.